This entry is about one T cell receptor beta chain. Its antigen is undetermined. PCR or immunohistochemistry showed mismatch repair deficiency in every enrolled patient. TCRs were sequenced from a few patients responding to pembrolizumab. The data were taken from a study of PD-1 blockade in mismatch repair-deficient tumors. Here immunoSEQ multiplex PCR was the method, and the copy in TCRdb shows in-frame clones only, minus some. In the table there are tens of thousands of clones, 70% to 80% of which are singletons. This CDR3 is built from 14 residues. The germline CDR1 and CDR2 sequences are GTSNPN and SVGIG (reference sequence). Germline trimming cut 6 bases from V and 10 bases from J; bases unmatched to any gene: 13. Study results and caveats: Tumor-resident clones, often absent from pretreatment blood, expanded after pembrolizumab and then contracted.

This rearrangement joins TRBV30 to TRBJ2-1, with TRBD2 matching 9 bases. The sequence came from an adult with mismatch repair-deficient cancer. The sample in question was peripheral blood, obtained 4 weeks after starting pembrolizumab. CDR3 bases: TGTGCCTGCCGGGGCGGGAGGGCCCCGGGGGAGCAGTTCTTC. Protein product: CACRGGRAPGEQFF. Together with reference TRBV30 and TRBJ2-1, the CDR3 gives the full variable domain: SQTIHQWPATLVQPVGSPLSLECTVEGTSNPNLYWYRQAAGRGLQLLFYSVGIGQISSEVPQNLSASRPQDRQFILSSKKLLLSDSGFYLCACRGGRAPGEQFFGPGTRLTVL.